This TCR beta chain stems from a study of OX40 agonist ivuxolimab in advanced cancers. Across the whole study: Recorded diagnoses for dose-escalation patients were hepatocellular carcinoma, melanoma, renal cell or head and neck cancer. Allowance was made for prior anti-PD-1, anti-PD-L1 or anti-CTLA-4 therapy, and roughly 39% had some. General study points: Low levels of normalized T-cell clonal expansion also appeared in some nonresponders.

Trimming shortened V by 4 bases and J by 4 bases, and 20 bases separated the two germline ends. The CDR3 has 18 residues. The germline V gene has CDR1 SEHNR and CDR2 FQNEAQ (reference sequence). Comments on this clone: Its specificity is not known.

Blood samples were obtained at baseline, cycle 4 day 1, and cycle 7 day 1. Using immunoSEQ multiplex PCR, the repertoire was profiled, and TCRdb retains in-frame clones only, with some absent. This table holds approximately 99,000 clones, roughly 94% found once. The specimen comprised CD4+ or CD8+ T cells sorted from blood, sampled in a trial of the OX40 agonist ivuxolimab. The V gene is TRBV7-9, the J gene TRBJ1-6; no clear D gene. The receptor's source is an adult with an advanced solid tumor such as melanoma, head and neck, liver or kidney cancer. In DNA form, the CDR3 reads TGTGCCAGCAGCTCAAGACGGAGTGTCCCTCCATATAATTCACCCCTCCACTTT. Its protein product is CASSSRRSVPPYNSPLHF. Full variable domain (missing parts from reference TRBV7-9 and TRBJ1-6): DTGVSQNPRHKITKRGQNVTFRCDPISEHNRLYWYRQTLGQGPEFLTYFQNEAQLEKSRLLSDRFSAERPKGSFSTLEIQRTEQGDSAMYLCASSSRRSVPPYNSPLHFGNGTRLTVT.